This TCR beta chain was captured by sequencing in a study of early T cells in non-severe SARS-CoV-2 infection. Looking at the study overall: Chains stayed unpaired after sequencing of bulk RNA from unsorted whole blood.

Study-wide findings and caveats: In VDJdb matching, anti-spike CD8 responses were favored while private and CD4 specificities went missing.

Remarks on this clonotype: Its antigen is unknown.

Individual cDNA molecules received unique molecular identifiers during library preparation. MiXCR, applied by TCRdb to the 5' RACE reads, yields one record per CDR3 protein. The sample has about 97,000 distinct CDR3 sequences; 8% to 13% are singletons. The CDR3 length is 11 residues. Per the germline V gene, CDR1 is SQVTM and CDR2 is ANQGSEA. Deletions cut 1 base from V and 7 bases from J, with 7 bases between. The source was whole blood, collected at baseline. The chain employs TRBV29-1 and TRBJ1-1, with D uncertain. The source of this sequence is an adult who was a healthcare worker with PCR-confirmed SARS-CoV-2 infection or an uninfected control (not recorded which). CDR3 DNA sequence: TGCAGCGTTGAAGGGACGAGTGAAGCTTTCTTT. Translated: CSVEGTSEAFF. Full variable domain (remainder filled in from reference TRBV29-1 and TRBJ1-1): SAVISQKPSRDICQRGTSLTIQCQVDSQVTMMFWYRQQPGQSLTLIATANQGSEATYESGFVIDKFPISRPNLTFSTLTVSNMSPEDSSIYLCSVEGTSEAFFGQGTRLTVV.